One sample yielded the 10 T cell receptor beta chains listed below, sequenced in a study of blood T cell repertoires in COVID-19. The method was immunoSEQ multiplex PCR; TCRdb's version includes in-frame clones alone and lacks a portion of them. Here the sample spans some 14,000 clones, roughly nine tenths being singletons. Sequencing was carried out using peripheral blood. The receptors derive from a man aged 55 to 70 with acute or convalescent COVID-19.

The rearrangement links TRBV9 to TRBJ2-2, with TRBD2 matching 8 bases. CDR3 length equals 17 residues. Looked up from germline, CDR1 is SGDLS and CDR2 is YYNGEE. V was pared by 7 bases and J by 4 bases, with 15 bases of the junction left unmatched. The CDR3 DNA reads TGTGCCAGCTCCACCGGGGGGGGACTCCCGGGCACCGGGGAGCTGTTTTTT. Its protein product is CASSTGGGLPGTGELFF.

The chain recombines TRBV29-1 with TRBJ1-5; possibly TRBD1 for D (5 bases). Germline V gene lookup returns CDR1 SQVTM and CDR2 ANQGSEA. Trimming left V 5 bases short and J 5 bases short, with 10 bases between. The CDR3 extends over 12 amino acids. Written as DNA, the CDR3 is TGCAGCGTTACGCAGGGTGATCAGCCCCAGCATTTT. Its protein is CSVTQGDQPQHF.

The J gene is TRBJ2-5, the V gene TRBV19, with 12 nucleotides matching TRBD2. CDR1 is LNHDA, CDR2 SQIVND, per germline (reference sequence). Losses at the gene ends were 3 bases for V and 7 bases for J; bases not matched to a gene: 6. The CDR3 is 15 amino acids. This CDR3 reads CASSMRASGGGTQYF. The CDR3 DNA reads TGTGCCAGTAGTATGAGGGCTAGCGGGGGGGGGACCCAGTACTTC.

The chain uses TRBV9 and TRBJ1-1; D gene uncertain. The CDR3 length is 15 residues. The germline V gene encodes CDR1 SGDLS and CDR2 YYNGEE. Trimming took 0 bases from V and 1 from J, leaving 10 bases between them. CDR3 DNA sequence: TGTGCCAGCAGCGTAGGAGGGTCCGGGAACACTGAAGCTTTCTTT. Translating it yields CASSVGGSGNTEAFF.

CDR3 loop: CAISEGGQTGGYTF. CDR3 DNA sequence: TGTGCCATCAGTGAGGGAGGGCAAACGGGTGGCTACACCTTC. The rearrangement uses TRBV10-3 and TRBJ1-2; D gene ambiguous. V gave up 2 bases and J gave up 7 bases, with 14 bases separating them. Germline assignment: CDR1 ENHRY and CDR2 SYGVKD. The CDR3 extends over 14 amino acids.

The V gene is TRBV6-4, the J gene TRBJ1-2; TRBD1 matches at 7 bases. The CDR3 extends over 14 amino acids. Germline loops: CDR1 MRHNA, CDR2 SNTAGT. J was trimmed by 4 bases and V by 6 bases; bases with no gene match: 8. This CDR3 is CASRPVPGGYGYTF. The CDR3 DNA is TGTGCCAGCAGGCCCGTACCAGGGGGCTATGGCTACACCTTC.

The CDR3 spells CASSLIRGQDQPQHF. The CDR3 DNA reads TGTGCCAGCAGCTTAATCCGGGGTCAGGATCAGCCCCAGCATTTT. The V and J genes are TRBV7-2 and TRBJ1-5; the D is unclear. The CDR3 totals 15 residues. Germline CDR1 reads SGHTA; CDR2 reads FQGNSA. The V gene lost 2 bases and the J gene lost 5 bases, with 13 bases spanning the gap. Full variable domain (missing parts from reference TRBV7-2 and TRBJ1-5): GAGVSQSPSNKVTEKGKDVELRCDPISGHTALYWYRQSLGQGLEFLIYFQGNSAPDKSGLPSDRFSAERTGGSVSTLTIQRTQQEDSAVYLCASSLIRGQDQPQHFGDGTRLSIL.

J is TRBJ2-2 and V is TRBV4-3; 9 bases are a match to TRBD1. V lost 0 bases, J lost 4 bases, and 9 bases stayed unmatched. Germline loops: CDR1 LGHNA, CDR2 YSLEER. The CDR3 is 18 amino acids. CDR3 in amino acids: CASSQDRGTGLITGELFF. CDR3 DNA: TGCGCCAGCAGCCAAGATCGGGGGACAGGGCTAATCACCGGGGAGCTGTTTTTT.

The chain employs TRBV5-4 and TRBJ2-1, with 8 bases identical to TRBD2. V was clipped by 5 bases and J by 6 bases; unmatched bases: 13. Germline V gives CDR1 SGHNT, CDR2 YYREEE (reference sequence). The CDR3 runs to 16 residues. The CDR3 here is CASRPEGAGVRNEQFF. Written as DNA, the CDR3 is TGTGCCAGCAGGCCTGAGGGAGCGGGAGTGCGCAATGAGCAGTTCTTC. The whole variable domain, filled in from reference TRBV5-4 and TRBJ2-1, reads ETGVTQSPTHLIKTRGQQVTLRCSSQSGHNTVSWYQQALGQGPQFIFQYYREEENGRGNFPPRFSGLQFPNYSSELNVNALELDDSALYLCASRPEGAGVRNEQFFGPGTRLTVL.

CDR3: CASSYTGTGGSYTF. The CDR3 nucleotides are TGTGCCAGCAGTTATACCGGGACAGGGGGCTCCTACACCTTC. This chain uses TRBV28 with TRBJ1-2; 12 positions match TRBD1. The germline V gene has CDR1 MDHEN and CDR2 SYDVKM. Unmatched junction bases numbered 7, after V lost 4 bases and J lost 10 bases. CDR3 size: 14 residues.